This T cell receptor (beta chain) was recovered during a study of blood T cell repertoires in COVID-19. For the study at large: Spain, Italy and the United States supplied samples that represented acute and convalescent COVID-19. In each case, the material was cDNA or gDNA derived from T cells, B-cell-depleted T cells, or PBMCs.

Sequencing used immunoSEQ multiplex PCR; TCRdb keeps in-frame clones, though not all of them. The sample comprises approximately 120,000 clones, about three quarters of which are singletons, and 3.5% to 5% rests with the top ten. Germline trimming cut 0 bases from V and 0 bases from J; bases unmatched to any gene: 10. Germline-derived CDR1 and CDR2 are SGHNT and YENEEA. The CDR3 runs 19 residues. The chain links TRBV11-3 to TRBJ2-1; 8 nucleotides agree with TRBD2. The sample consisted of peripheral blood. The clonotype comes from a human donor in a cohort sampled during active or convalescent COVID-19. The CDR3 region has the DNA TGTGCCAGCAGCTTAGATCGTTATAGCGGGGAAAGCTCCTACAATGAGCAGTTCTTC. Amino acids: CASSLDRYSGESSYNEQFF.